This T cell receptor beta chain derives from a study of cytomegalovirus exposure and HLA in healthy donors. On this clone itself: Its target is not known.

The PCR ran on 60 Vbeta and 13 Jbeta primers. Profiling relied on immunoSEQ multiplex PCR, and the TCRdb table lists in-frame clones only, not all of them. The top ten clones hold approximately 1.5% of a sample with about 140,000 clones, roughly 79% of them seen once. CDR1 and CDR2 from the germline V gene are SEHNR and FQNEAQ (reference sequence). This CDR3 has 14 residues. Losses at the gene ends were 1 base for V and 5 bases for J; bases not matched to a gene: 3. Study results and limitations: Later work found that TCR association rates differed between HLA loci; DRB1 had the most and HLA-C the fewest. Owing to their indistinguishability, certain V segments, notably TRBV6-2 and TRBV6-3, were excluded. Specific recognition of CMV antigens was confirmed in vitro for three chains (all CMV-associated).

This sequence originates from a man aged 25-40 years in good health and CMV-seropositive. The sample taken for sequencing was PBMCs. The rearrangement uses TRBV7-9 and TRBJ2-3, with 7 bases aligning to TRBD2. The CDR3 spells CASSLGLAVDTQYF. The CDR3 coding sequence is TGTGCCAGCAGCTTAGGGCTAGCGGTAGATACGCAGTATTTT.